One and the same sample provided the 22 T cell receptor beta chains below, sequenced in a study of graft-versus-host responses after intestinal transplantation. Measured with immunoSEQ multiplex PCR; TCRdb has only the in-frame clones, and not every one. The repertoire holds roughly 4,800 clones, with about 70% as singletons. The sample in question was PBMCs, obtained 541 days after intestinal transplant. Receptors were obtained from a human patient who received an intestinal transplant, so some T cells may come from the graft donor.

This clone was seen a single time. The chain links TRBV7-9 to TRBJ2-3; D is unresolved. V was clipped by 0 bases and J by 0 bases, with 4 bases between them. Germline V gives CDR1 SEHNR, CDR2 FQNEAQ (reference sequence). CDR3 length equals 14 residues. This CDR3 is CASSLAGSTDTQYF. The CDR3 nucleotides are TGTGCCAGCAGCTTAGCGGGTAGCACAGATACGCAGTATTTT. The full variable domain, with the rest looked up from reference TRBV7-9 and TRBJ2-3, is DTGVSQNPRHKITKRGQNVTFRCDPISEHNRLYWYRQTLGQGPEFLTYFQNEAQLEKSRLLSDRFSAERPKGSFSTLEIQRTEQGDSAMYLCASSLAGSTDTQYFGPGTRLTVL.

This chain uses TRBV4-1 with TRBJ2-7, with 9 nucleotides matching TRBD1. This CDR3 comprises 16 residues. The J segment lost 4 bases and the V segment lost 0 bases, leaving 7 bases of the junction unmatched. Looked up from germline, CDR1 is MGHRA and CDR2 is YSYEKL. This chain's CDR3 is CASSQDRGQGVYEQYF. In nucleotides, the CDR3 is TGCGCCAGCAGCCAAGATCGGGGACAGGGAGTTTACGAGCAGTACTTC.

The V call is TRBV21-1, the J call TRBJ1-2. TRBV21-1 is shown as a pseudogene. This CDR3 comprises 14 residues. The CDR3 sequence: CASSKTGRIYGYTF. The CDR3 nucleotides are TGTGCCAGCAGCAAGACTGGACGGATCTATGGCTACACCTTC.

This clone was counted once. CDR3 amino acids: CASSRQGPNEKLFF. For the CDR3, the DNA is TGTGCCAGCAGTAGACAGGGCCCTAATGAAAAACTGTTTTTT. This chain joins TRBV25-1 and TRBJ1-4; 7 nucleotides match TRBD1. Germline V gene lookup returns CDR1 MGHDK and CDR2 SYGVNS. With V trimmed by 5 bases and J by 3 bases, 3 bases remained unmatched. CDR3 length: 14 residues.

CDR3 DNA sequence: TGTGCCAGCAGCTTGGGGGGCTCGGCTGGAAACACCATATATTTT. This codes for CASSLGGSAGNTIYF. The V and J genes are TRBV5-5 and TRBJ1-3, with D possibly being TRBD1 (5 bases). CDR1 and CDR2 (germline): SGHKS, YYEKEE (reference sequence). The CDR3 is 15 residues long. V lost 0 bases and J 2 bases, leaving 9 bases between the germline ends.

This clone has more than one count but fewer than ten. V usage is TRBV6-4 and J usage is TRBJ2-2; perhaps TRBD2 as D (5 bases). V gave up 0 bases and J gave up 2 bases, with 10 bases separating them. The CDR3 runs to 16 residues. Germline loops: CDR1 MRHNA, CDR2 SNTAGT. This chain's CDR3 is CASSDSERVNTGELFF. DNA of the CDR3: TGTGCCAGCAGTGACTCGGAGAGGGTCAACACCGGGGAGCTGTTTTTT.

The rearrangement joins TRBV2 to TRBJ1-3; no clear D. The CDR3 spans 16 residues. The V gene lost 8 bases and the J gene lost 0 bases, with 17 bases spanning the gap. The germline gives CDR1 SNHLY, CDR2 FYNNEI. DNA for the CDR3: TGTGCCAGCCTGCCGATAGATTCCCCCTCTGGAAACACCATATATTTT. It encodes CASLPIDSPSGNTIYF. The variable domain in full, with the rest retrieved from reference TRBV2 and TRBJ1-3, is EPEVTQTPSHQVTQMGQEVILRCVPISNHLYFYWYRQILGQKVEFLVSFYNNEISEKSEIFDDQFSVERPDGSNFTLKIRSTKLEDSAMYFCASLPIDSPSGNTIYFGEGSWLTVV.

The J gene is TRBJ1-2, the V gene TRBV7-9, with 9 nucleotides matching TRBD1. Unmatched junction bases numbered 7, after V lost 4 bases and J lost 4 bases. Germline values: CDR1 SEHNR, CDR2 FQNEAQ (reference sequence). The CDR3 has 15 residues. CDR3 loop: CASSSSQGAGYGYTF. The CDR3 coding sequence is TGTGCCAGCAGCTCCTCACAGGGGGCTGGCTATGGCTACACCTTC. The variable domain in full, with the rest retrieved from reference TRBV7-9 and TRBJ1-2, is DTGVSQNPRHKITKRGQNVTFRCDPISEHNRLYWYRQTLGQGPEFLTYFQNEAQLEKSRLLSDRFSAERPKGSFSTLEIQRTEQGDSAMYLCASSSSQGAGYGYTFGSGTRLTVV.

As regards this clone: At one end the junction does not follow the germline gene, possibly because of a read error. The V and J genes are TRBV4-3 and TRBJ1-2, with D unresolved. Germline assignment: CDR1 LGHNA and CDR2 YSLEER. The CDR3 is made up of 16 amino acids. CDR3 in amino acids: CTSSQDLGYTNYGYTF. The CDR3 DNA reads TGCACCAGCAGCCAAGATCTTGGGTATACGAATTATGGCTACACCTTC.

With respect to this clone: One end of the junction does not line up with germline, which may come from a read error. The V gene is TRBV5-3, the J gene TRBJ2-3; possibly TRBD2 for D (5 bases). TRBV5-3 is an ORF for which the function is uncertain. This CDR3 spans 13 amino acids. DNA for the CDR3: TGTGCCAGCAGCTTGGGTGGGGAGAATACGCAGTATTTT. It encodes CASSLGGENTQYF.

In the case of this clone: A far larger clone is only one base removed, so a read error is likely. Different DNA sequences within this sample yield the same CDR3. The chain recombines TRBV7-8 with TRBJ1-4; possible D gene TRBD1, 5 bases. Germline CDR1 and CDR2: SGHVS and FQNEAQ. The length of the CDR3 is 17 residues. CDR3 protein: CAISLLGLGPANEKLFF. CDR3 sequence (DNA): TGTGCCATCAGCCTCCTGGGGTTGGGGCCGGCTAATGAAAAACTGTTTTTT.

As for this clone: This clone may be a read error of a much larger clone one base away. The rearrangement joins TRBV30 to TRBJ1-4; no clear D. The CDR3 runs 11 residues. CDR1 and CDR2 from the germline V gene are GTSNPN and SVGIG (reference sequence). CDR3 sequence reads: CPWSVNEKLFF. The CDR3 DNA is TGTCCCTGGAGCGTAAATGAAAAACTGTTTTTT.

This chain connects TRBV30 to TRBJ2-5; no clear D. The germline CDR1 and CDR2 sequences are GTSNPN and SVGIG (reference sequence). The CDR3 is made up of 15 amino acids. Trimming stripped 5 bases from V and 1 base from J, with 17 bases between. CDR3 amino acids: CAWSIPGPTQETQYF. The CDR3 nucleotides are TGTGCCTGGTCGATTCCCGGGCCTACCCAAGAGACCCAGTACTTC.

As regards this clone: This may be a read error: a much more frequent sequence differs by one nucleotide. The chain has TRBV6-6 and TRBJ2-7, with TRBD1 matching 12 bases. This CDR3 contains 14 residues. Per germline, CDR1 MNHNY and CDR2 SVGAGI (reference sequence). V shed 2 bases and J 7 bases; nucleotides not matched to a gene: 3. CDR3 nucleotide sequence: TGTGCCAGCAGTTACGGGACAGGGGGCAATGAGCAGTACTTC. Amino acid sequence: CASSYGTGGNEQYF.

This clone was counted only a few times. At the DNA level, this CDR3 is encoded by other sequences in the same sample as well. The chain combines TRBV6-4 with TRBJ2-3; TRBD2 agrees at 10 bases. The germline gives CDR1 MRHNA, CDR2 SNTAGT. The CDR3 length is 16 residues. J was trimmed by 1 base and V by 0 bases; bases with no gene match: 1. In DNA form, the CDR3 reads TGTGCCAGCAGTGACTCGAGCGGGGGGGGCACAGATACGCAGTATTTT. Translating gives CASSDSSGGGTDTQYF.

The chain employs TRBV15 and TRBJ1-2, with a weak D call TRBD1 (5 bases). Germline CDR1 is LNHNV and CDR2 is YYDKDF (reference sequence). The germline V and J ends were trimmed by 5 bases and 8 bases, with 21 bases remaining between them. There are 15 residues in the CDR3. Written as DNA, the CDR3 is TGTGCCACCAGCTCTAGACCACAGGCGACGGGGGGCTACACCTTC. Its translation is CATSSRPQATGGYTF.

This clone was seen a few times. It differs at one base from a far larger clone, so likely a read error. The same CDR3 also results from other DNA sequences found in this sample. The CDR3 DNA is TGTGCCAGCAGCCAAGATGGAGAAAAAGCTTTCTTT. Its translation is CASSQDGEKAFF. The J gene is TRBJ1-1, the V gene TRBV5-3; D gene uncertain. TRBV5-3 is placed among ORFs of uncertain function. The CDR3 is 12 residues long. V lost 8 bases and J lost 9, with 17 bases in between.

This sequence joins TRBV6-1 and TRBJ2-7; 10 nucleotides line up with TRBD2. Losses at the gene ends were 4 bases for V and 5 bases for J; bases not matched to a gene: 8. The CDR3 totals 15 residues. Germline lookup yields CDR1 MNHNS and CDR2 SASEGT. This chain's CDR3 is CASSVELAGSDEQYF. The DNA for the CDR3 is TGTGCCAGCAGTGTGGAACTAGCGGGATCTGACGAGCAGTACTTC.

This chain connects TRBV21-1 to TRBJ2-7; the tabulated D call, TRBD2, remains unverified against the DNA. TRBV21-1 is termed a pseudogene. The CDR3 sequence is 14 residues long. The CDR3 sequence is CASSKFTRYYEQYF. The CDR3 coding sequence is TGTGCCAGCAGCAAATTTACTAGGTACTACGAGCAGTACTTC.

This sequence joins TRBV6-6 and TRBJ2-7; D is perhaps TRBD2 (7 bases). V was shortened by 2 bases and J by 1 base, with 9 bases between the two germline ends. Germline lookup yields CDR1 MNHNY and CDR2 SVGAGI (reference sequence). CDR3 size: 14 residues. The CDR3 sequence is CASSYRGASYEQYF. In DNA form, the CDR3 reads TGTGCCAGCAGTTACCGGGGGGCTTCCTACGAGCAGTACTTC.

CDR3 DNA: TGCGCCAGCAGCCAAGATAATGTGGGGGCAGGGGATACGCAGTATTTT. This codes for CASSQDNVGAGDTQYF. This rearrangement joins TRBV4-3 to TRBJ2-3; D may be TRBD1 (6 bases). In germline, CDR1 is LGHNA, CDR2 YSLEER. This CDR3 spans 16 amino acids. Trimming cost V 0 bases and J 6 bases, with 16 bases left between them.

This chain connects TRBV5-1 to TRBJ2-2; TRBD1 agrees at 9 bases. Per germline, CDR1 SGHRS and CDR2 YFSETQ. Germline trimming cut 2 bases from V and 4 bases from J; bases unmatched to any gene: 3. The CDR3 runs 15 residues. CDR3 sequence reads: CASSFTGGSTGELFF. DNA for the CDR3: TGCGCCAGCAGCTTCACAGGGGGCAGCACCGGGGAGCTGTTTTTT.